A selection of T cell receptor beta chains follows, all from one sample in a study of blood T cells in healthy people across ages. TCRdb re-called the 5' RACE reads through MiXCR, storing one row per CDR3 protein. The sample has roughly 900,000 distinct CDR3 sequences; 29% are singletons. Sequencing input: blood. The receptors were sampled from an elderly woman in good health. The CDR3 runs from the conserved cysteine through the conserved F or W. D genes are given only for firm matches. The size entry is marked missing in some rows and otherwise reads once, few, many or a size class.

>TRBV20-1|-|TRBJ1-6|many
TGCAGTGCTAGAGAAAACGGACCCGGCGGGAATTCACCCCTCCACTTT
CSARENGPGGNSPLHF
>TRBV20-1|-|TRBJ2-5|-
TGCAGTGCTAGTCACGGGGGTTGGGAAGAGACCCAGTACTTC
CSASHGGWEETQYF
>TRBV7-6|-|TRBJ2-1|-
TGTGCCAGCAGCTTAGCCCCGCCGACCAATGAGCAGTTCTTC
CASSLAPPTNEQFF
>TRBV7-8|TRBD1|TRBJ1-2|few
TGTGCCAGCAGCCCAGGACAGGGAATTGGGTATGGCTACACCTTC
CASSPGQGIGYGYTF
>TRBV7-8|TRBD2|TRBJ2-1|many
TGTGCCAGCAGCTTAGGTATAGCGGGGGGGGACAATGAGCAGTTCTTC
CASSLGIAGGDNEQFF
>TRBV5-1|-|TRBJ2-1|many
TGCGCCAGCAGCTTGAATACGGCTGGGGCCCAGTTCTTC
CASSLNTAGAQFF
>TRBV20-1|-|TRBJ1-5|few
TGCAGTGCTAGCCCCTTTAGCAATCAGCCCCAGCATTTT
CSASPFSNQPQHF
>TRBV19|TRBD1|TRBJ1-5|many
TGTGCCAGTAGTACCACTGGACAGGGAAGGAATCAGCCCCAGCATTTT
CASSTTGQGRNQPQHF
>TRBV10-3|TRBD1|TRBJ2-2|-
TGTGCCATCAGGACAGGGATAGACACCGGGGAGCTGTTTTTT
CAIRTGIDTGELFF
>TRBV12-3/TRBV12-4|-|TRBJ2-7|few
TGTGCCAGCAGTTTAGAGGCAGAGGGCGCCGGGCAGTACTTC
CASSLEAEGAGQYF
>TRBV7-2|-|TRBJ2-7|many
TGTGCCAGCAGAAAGGGGGACCCGACCTACGAGCAGTACTTC
CASRKGDPTYEQYF
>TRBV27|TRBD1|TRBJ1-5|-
TGTGCCAGCAGTGGAAAGACAGGGTTGGGCAATCAGCCCCAGCATTTT
CASSGKTGLGNQPQHF
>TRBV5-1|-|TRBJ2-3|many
TGCGCCAGCAGCTTGAGCAGGGGCGCGAGCACAGATACGCAGTATTTT
CASSLSRGASTDTQYF
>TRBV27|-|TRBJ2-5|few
TGTGCCAGCAGTCCCCAAGGGGCGGCTAGCGCGCAAGAGACCCAGTACTTC
CASSPQGAASAQETQYF
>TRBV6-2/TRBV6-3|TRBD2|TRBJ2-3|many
TGTGCCAGCAGTTCATTGACTAGCTCGGCAGATACGCAGTATTTT
CASSSLTSSADTQYF
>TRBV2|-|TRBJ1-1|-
TGTGCCAGCAGTGACGCCTCAAGGGGTACTGAAGCTTTCTTT
CASSDASRGTEAFF
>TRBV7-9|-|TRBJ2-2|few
TGTGCCAGCAGCTGGGTCGGAGACACCGGGGAGCTGTTTTTT
CASSWVGDTGELFF
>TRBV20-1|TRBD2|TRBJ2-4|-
TGCAGTGCAAGACTAGCGGGAGGGCGGGAGCAGTACTTC
CSARLAGGREQYF
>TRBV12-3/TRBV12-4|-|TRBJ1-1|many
TGTGCCAGCAGTTCCCTCCTCAAGGTAGTGGACACTGAAGCTTTCTTT
CASSSLLKVVDTEAFF
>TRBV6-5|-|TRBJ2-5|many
TGTGCCAGCAGTTACTCGCGGCGAGGGGGAGAGACCCAGTACTTC
CASSYSRRGGETQYF
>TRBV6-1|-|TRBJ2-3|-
TGTGCCAGCAGTGATCGGGGCGGTACGACGGATACGCAGTATTTT
CASSDRGGTTDTQYF
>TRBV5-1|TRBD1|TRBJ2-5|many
TGCGCCAGCAGAAGGACAGGGTCGTACCAAGAGACCCAGTACTTC
CASRRTGSYQETQYF
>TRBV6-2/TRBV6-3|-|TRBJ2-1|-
TGTGCCAGCCAGCCCAGGGGGGGTGAGCAGTTCTTC
CASQPRGGEQFF
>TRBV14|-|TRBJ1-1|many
TGTGCCAGCAGCCCGGCGATTCGGTGGGGGATTAACACTGAAGCTTTCTTT
CASSPAIRWGINTEAFF
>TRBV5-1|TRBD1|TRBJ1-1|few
TGCGCCAGTTACACAGGGGGCCCCAACCGGGGCACTGAAGCTTTCTTT
CASYTGGPNRGTEAFF
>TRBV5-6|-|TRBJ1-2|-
TGTGCCAGCAGCTTGGTGGGACCTCGAATCTACACCTTC
CASSLVGPRIYTF
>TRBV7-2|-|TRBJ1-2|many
TGTGCCAGCAGCTCCGGGACGCTCCATGGCTACACCTTC
CASSSGTLHGYTF
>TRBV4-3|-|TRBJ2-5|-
TGCGCCAGCAGCCAGACTCAGACGCAAGAGACCCAGTACTTC
CASSQTQTQETQYF
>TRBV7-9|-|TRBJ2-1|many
TGTGCCAGCGGGGCGCAGTTCTTC
CASGAQFF
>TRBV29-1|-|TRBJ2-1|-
TGCAGCGTTGCCGTATCCGACGGCAATGAGCAGTTCTTC
CSVAVSDGNEQFF
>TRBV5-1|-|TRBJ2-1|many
TGCGCCAGCAGCTTGGGGGAGGCGGACAATGAGCAGTTCTTC
CASSLGEADNEQFF
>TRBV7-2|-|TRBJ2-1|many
TGTGCCAGCAGCTTATTAGGTGGGGGAGGCAATGAGCAGTTCTTC
CASSLLGGGGNEQFF
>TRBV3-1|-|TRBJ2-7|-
TGTGCCAGCAGCCATCCATCCCCGGTGCAGTACTTC
CASSHPSPVQYF
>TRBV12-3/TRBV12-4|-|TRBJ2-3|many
TGCGCCAGCCGACAAGGCTCCACAGATACGCAGTATTTT
CASRQGSTDTQYF
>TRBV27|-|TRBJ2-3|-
TGTGCCAGCAGTTTGAACGTGGGAACTAGCACAGATACGCAGTATTTT
CASSLNVGTSTDTQYF
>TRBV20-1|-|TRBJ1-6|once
TGCAGTGCTAGGCTGTATAATTCACCCCTCCACTTT
CSARLYNSPLHF
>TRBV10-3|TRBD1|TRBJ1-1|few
TGTGCCATCAGCGTTTCCTTGGGACAGCGACTCACTGAAGCTTTCTTT
CAISVSLGQRLTEAFF
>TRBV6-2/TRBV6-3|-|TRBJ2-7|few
TGTGCCAGCGGTTACAGGCACGAGCAGTACTTC
CASGYRHEQYF
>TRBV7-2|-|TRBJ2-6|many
TGTGCCAGCAGCTCACTCCCCTCTGGGGCCAACGTCCTGACTTTC
CASSSLPSGANVLTF
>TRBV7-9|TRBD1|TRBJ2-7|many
TGTGCCAGCAGCCCCCGACAGGGTTACTACGAGCAGTACTTC
CASSPRQGYYEQYF
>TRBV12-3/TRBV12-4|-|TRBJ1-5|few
TGTGCCAGCAGTCCCACCGGAGGGGGCAATCAGCCCCAGCATTTT
CASSPTGGGNQPQHF
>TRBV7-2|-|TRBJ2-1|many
TGTGCCAGCAGGCGAGGGGGGGGGGCGAATGAGCAGTTCTTC
CASRRGGGANEQFF
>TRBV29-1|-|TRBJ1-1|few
TGCAGCGTTGTGGGGGGCATGAACGCTGAAGCTTTCTTT
CSVVGGMNAEAFF
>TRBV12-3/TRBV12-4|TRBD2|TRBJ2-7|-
TGTGCCACCCAGCGCGGGGGGACTAGCGGATACAATGAGCAGTACTTC
CATQRGGTSGYNEQYF
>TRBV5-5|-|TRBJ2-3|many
TGTGCCAGCAGCTTAGTGTCGGGCACAGATACGCAGTATTTT
CASSLVSGTDTQYF
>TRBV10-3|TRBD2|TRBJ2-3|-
TGTGCCATCAGTGACCCTAGTCCGGCCCATACTAGCGGGGCTCTCACAGATACGCAGTATTTT
CAISDPSPAHTSGALTDTQYF
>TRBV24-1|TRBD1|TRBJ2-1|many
TGTGCCACCAGTGATGGCCAAATCAGGGGGAATGAGCAGTTCTTC
CATSDGQIRGNEQFF
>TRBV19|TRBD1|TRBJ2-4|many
TGTGCCAGTAGCTTTACACAGGGGGCACTGGCCAAAAACATTCAGTACTTC
CASSFTQGALAKNIQYF
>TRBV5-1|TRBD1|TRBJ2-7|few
TGCGCCAGCAGCTTCTCCGGGACAGGGCCCGAGCAGTACTTC
CASSFSGTGPEQYF
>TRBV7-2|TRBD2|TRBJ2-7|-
TGTGCCAGCAGCGGTAGGGATCCTAGCGGGTATTCCTACGAGCAGTACTTC
CASSGRDPSGYSYEQYF
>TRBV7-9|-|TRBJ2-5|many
TGTGCCAGCAGCTTAGGTAGTCCTAGCGAGACCCAGTACTTC
CASSLGSPSETQYF
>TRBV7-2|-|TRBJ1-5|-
TGTGCCAGCAGCAGTAAGGGCAATCAGGCCCAGCATTTT
CASSSKGNQAQHF
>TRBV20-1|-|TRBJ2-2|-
TGCAGTGCTAGAGCCTCAGGGTGGACCGGGGAGCTGTTTTTT
CSARASGWTGELFF
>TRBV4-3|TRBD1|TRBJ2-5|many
TGCGCCAGCAGCCAACGGGACAGGGGGGAAGAGACCCAGTACTTC
CASSQRDRGEETQYF
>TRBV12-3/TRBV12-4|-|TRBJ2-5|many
TGTGCCAGCAGTTTAGGGGGGGCAGGGGAGACCCAGTACTTC
CASSLGGAGETQYF
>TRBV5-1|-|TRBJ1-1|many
TGCGCCAGCCGGTCATCCCTTGGGAACACTGAAGCTTTCTTT
CASRSSLGNTEAFF
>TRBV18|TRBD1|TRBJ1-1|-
TGTGCCAGCTCACCTAGGGGACAGTTTCTTGAAGCTTTCTTT
CASSPRGQFLEAFF